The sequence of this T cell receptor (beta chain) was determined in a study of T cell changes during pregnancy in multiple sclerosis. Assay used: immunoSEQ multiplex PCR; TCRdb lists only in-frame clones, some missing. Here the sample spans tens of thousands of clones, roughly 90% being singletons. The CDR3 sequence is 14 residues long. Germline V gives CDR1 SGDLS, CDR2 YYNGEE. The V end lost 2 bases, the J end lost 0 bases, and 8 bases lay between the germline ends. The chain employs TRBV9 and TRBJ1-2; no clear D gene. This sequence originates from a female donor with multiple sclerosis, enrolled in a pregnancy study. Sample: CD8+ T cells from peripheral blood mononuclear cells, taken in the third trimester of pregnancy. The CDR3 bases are TGTGCCAGCAGCGTGGCCGGAGCTAACTATGGCTACACCTTC. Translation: CASSVAGANYGYTF.